A selection of T cell receptor beta chains follows, all from one sample in a study of T cells in Graves' hyperthyroidism and ophthalmopathy. TCRdb fed the multiplex PCR reads into MiXCR, producing one record per CDR3 protein. The sample lists approximately 530,000 distinct CDR3 sequences, 16% occurring once. Material: blood. These receptors came from a woman aged 18-29 years with Graves' hyperthyroidism. Each CDR3 is given with its conserved first and last residue. The order of the fields is V gene, clone size, D gene, J gene, CDR3 DNA, CDR3 protein. The D gene is left open where the match is weak. Not all rows give a size; the values are once, few, many and, for expanded clones, a class.

>TRBV19|NA|NA|TRBJ2-7
TGTGCCAGTAGTATAGATCTGACAGTCTACGAGCAGTACTTC
CASSIDLTVYEQYF
>TRBV10-3|NA|NA|TRBJ2-7
TGTGCCATCAGTGAGAAGGGGCCCCACGAGCAGTACTTC
CAISEKGPHEQYF
>TRBV12-3/TRBV12-4|NA|TRBD2|TRBJ2-2
TGTGCCAGCAGCCGGCGGGCGGGAGGACTTGCCGGGGAGCTGTTTTTT
CASSRRAGGLAGELFF
>TRBV30|many|NA|TRBJ2-7
TGTGCCTGGAGTGTAGGACACGAGCAGTACTTC
CAWSVGHEQYF
>TRBV4-3|NA|TRBD1|TRBJ2-7
TGCGCCAGCAGCCAAGTAGAGGGACAGGGGTTTTACGAGCAGTACTTC
CASSQVEGQGFYEQYF
>TRBV19|few|TRBD2|TRBJ2-3
TGTGCCAGTAGGGAGAGCGGGGTTCCAGATACGCAGTATTTT
CASRESGVPDTQYF
>TRBV3-1|many|NA|TRBJ1-1
TGTGCCAGCAGCCCGACAGGAAAGAGGACTGAAGCTTTCTTT
CASSPTGKRTEAFF
>TRBV6-1|few|NA|TRBJ1-5
TGTGCCAGCAGTGACGGGTGGGGGGGCAATCAGCCCCAGCATTTT
CASSDGWGGNQPQHF
>TRBV7-2|few|NA|TRBJ1-6
TGTGCCAGCAGCGCAAGGACCGCCTGGTCCTCACCCCTCCACTTT
CASSARTAWSSPLHF
>TRBV29-1|many|NA|TRBJ1-1
TGCAGCGTTGGGGGGGTGAACACTGAAGCTTTCTTT
CSVGGVNTEAFF
>TRBV20-1|NA|NA|TRBJ1-5
TGCAGTGCTCCGGAGGGGGGCAATCAGCCCCAGCATTTT
CSAPEGGNQPQHF
>TRBV28|few|NA|TRBJ1-6
TGTGCCAGCAGTTTATTCCGGGCCTCCTATAATTCACCCCTCCACTTT
CASSLFRASYNSPLHF
>TRBV29-1|NA|NA|TRBJ1-1
TGCAGCGCCTCCGGACCTCCGGGTGAAGCTTTCTTT
CSASGPPGEAFF
>TRBV2|many|TRBD2|TRBJ2-3
TGTGCCAGCGGTGGGACTAGCGGATTCACAGATACGCAGTATTTT
CASGGTSGFTDTQYF
>TRBV7-7|NA|TRBD2|TRBJ2-3
TGTGCTAGCAGTCGAGGACTAGCGGGGGATCGTGATACGCAGTATTTT
CASSRGLAGDRDTQYF
>TRBV11-2|NA|NA|TRBJ1-2
TGTGCCAGCAGGAAACAAGGGGGAAACTATGGCTACACCTTC
CASRKQGGNYGYTF
>TRBV3-1|NA|NA|TRBJ1-2
TGTGCCAGCAGCCAAGAGAGGGCCTCCCTTGACTATGGCTACACCTTC
CASSQERASLDYGYTF
>TRBV12-3/TRBV12-4|NA|TRBD2|TRBJ2-7
TGTGCCAGCAGTTCGGGAGCGGGAGTCGCGGGGGAGCAGTACTTC
CASSSGAGVAGEQYF
>TRBV5-1|many|TRBD2|TRBJ2-1
TGCGCCAGCAGCTTGATGACTAGCGGGAGAGGGAATGAGCAGTTCTTC
CASSLMTSGRGNEQFF
>TRBV11-2|NA|TRBD1|TRBJ2-7
TGTGCCAGCAGCTCCCTAGGGGGCGTAAGTTACGAGCAGTACTTC
CASSSLGGVSYEQYF
>TRBV18|NA|NA|TRBJ1-3
TGTGCCAGCTCCCAAACGGGACAAGGCCAACCTTTGTATTTT
CASSQTGQGQPLYF
>TRBV7-2|many|NA|TRBJ2-5
TGTGCCAGCAGCTCGTACCGTACAAACCTGGGGCAAGAGACCCAGTACTTC
CASSSYRTNLGQETQYF
>TRBV7-3|few|NA|TRBJ1-1
TGTGCCAGCAGCTTAACGAATTTAAAGGGTAGCACTGAAGCTTTCTTT
CASSLTNLKGSTEAFF